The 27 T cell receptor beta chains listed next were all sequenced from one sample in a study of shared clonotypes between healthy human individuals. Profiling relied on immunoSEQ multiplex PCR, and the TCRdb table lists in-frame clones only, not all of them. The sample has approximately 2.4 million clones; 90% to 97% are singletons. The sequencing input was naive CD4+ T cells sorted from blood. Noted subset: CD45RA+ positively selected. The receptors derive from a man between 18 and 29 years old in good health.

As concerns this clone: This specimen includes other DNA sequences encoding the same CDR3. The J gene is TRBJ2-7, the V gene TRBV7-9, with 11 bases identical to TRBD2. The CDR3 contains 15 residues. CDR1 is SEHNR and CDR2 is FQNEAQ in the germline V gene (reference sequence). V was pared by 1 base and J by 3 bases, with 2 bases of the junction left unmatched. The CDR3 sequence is CASSLGTSGLYEQYF. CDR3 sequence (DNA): TGTGCCAGCAGCTTAGGGACTAGCGGGCTCTACGAGCAGTACTTC.

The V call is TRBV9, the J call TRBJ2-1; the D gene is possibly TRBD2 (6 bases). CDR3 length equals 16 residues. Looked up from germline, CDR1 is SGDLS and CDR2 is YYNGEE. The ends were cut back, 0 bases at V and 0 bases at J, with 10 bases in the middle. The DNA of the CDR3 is TGTGCCAGCAGCGTAGGGGGACTTATCTCCTACAATGAGCAGTTCTTC. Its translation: CASSVGGLISYNEQFF.

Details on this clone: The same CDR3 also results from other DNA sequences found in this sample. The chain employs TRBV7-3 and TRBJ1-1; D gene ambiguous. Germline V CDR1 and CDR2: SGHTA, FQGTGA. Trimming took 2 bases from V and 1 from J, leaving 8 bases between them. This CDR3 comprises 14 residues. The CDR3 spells CASSLGGSNTEAFF. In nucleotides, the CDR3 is TGTGCCAGCAGCTTAGGAGGGTCGAACACTGAAGCTTTCTTT.

CDR3 DNA sequence: TGTGCCAGCAGTTTGAATTCAGGTCGCACAGATACGCAGTATTTT. It encodes CASSLNSGRTDTQYF. The chain is built from TRBV28 and TRBJ2-3, with no clear D. The germline V gene encodes CDR1 MDHEN and CDR2 SYDVKM. CDR3 length: 15 amino acids. The germline V and J ends were trimmed by 3 bases and 1 base, with 11 bases remaining between them.

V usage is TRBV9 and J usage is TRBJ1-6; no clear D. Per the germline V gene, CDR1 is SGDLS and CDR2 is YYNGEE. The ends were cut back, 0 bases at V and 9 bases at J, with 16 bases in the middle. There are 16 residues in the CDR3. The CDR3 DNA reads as TGTGCCAGCAGCGTAGGAGTTGGAGGTATGGCTTCACCCCTCCACTTT. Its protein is CASSVGVGGMASPLHF.

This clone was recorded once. The CDR3, as DNA: TGCGCCAGCAGCTTGGGGACAGGGATAGCCGAAGAGACCCAGTACTTC. Encoded protein: CASSLGTGIAEETQYF. This sequence joins TRBV5-1 and TRBJ2-5, with TRBD1 matching 8 bases. Germline V gives CDR1 SGHRS, CDR2 YFSETQ. CDR3 length equals 16 residues. The J segment lost 3 bases and the V segment lost 0 bases, leaving 7 bases of the junction unmatched.

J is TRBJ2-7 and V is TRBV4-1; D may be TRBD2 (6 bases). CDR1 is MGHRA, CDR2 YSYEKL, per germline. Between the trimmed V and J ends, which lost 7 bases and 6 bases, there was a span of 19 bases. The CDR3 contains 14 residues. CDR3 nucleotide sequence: TGCGCCAGCACCATGGAAGGGTCCGGGGGCGAGCAGTACTTC. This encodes CASTMEGSGGEQYF.

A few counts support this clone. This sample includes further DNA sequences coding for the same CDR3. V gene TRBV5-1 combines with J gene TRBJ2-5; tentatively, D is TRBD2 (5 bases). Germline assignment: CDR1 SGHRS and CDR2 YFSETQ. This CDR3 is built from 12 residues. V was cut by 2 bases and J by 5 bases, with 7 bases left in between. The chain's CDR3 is CASSFPGETQYF. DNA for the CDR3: TGCGCCAGCAGCTTCCCGGGGGAGACCCAGTACTTC.

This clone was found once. Written as DNA, the CDR3 is TGTGCCAGCAGCTCTCTAGGCGGGGTCTCCTACGAGCAGTACTTC. Translated: CASSSLGGVSYEQYF. The V and J genes are TRBV6-5 and TRBJ2-5; TRBD2 is a possible D gene (6 bases). The J call could be wrong; TRBJ2-7 is a better fit for the DNA end. CDR3 length: 15 amino acids. Germline CDR1 and CDR2: MNHEY and SVGAGI.

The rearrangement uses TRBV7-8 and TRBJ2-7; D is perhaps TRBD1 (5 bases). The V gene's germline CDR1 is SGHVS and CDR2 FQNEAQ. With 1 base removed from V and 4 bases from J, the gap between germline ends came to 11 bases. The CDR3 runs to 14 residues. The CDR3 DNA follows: TGTGCCAGCAGCTTAGAGGGGTTGGGGTACGAGCAGTACTTC. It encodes CASSLEGLGYEQYF.

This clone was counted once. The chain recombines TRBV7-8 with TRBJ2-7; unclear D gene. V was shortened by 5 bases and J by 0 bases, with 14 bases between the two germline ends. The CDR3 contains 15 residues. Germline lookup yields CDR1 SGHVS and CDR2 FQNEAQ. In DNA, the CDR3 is TGTGCCAGCAGCCAAACGTCCTTAAGCTCCTACGAGCAGTACTTC. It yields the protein CASSQTSLSSYEQYF.

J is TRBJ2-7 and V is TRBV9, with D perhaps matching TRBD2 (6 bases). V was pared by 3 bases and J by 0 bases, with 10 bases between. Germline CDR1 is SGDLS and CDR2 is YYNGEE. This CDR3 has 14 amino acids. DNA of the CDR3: TGTGCCAGCAGCGCCATGACTAGCTCCTACGAGCAGTACTTC. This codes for CASSAMTSSYEQYF.

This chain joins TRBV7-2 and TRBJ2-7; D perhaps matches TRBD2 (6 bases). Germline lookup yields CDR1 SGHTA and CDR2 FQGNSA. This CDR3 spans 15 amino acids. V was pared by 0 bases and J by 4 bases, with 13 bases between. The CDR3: CASSLALTGLYEQYF. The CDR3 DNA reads TGTGCCAGCAGCTTAGCGTTGACGGGACTTTACGAGCAGTACTTC.

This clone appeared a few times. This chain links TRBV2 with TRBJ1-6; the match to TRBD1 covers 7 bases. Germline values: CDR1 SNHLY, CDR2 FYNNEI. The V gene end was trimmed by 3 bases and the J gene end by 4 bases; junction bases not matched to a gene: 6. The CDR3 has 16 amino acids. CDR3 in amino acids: CASSEAGTEYNSPLHF. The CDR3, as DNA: TGTGCCAGCAGTGAGGCCGGGACAGAGTATAATTCACCCCTCCACTTT.

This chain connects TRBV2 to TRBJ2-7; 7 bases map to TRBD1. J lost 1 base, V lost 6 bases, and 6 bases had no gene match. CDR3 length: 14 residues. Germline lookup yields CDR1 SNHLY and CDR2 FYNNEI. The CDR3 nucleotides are TGTGCCAGCAGATTCCGGGACAGTTCCTACGAGCAGTACTTC. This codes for CASRFRDSSYEQYF.

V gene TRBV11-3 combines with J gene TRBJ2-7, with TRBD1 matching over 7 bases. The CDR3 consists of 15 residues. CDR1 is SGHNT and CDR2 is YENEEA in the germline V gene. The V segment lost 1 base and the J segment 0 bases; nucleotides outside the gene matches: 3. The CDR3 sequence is CASSLGPGGSYEQYF. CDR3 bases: TGTGCCAGCAGCTTAGGCCCAGGGGGCTCCTACGAGCAGTACTTC.

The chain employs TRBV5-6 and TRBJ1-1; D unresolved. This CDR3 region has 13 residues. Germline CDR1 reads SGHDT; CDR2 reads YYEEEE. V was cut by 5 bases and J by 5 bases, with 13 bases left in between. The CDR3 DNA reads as TGTGCCAGCAGTCATCGCCCGAAGACTGAAGCTTTCTTT. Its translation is CASSHRPKTEAFF.

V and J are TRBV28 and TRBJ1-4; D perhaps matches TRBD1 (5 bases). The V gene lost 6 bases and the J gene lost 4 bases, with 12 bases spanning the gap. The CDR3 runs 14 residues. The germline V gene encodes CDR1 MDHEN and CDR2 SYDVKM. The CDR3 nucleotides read TGTGCCAGCAGCGCCCGGGACGGTAATGAAAAACTGTTTTTT. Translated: CASSARDGNEKLFF.

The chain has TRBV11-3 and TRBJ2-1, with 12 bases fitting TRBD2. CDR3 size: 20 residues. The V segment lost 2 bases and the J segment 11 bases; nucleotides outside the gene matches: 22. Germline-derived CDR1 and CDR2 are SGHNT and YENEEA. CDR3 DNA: TGTGCCAGCAGCTTACAGCGCCGGGACACCCGGACTAGCGGGGAGCCAAAGCAGTTCTTC. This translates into CASSLQRRDTRTSGEPKQFF.

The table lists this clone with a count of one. For the CDR3, the DNA is TGCGCCAGCAAACGGGGGGATGGAACAGATACGCAGTATTTT. This encodes CASKRGDGTDTQYF. This chain links TRBV5-1 with TRBJ2-3, with TRBD2 identical over 7 bases. Trimming removed 6 bases from V and 3 bases from J; junction bases left unmatched: 7. The germline gives CDR1 SGHRS, CDR2 YFSETQ. The CDR3 runs 14 residues.

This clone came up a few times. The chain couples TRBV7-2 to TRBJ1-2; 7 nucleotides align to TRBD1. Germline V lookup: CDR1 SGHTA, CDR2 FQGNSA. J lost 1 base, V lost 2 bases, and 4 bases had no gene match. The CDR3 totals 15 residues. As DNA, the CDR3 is TGTGCCAGCAGCTTAATCCGACAGGGTAACTATGGCTACACCTTC. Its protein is CASSLIRQGNYGYTF.

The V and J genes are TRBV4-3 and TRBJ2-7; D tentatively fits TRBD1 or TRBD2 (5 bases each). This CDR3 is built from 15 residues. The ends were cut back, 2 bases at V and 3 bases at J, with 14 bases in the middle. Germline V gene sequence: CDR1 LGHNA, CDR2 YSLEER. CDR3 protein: CASSQRPWGSYEQYF. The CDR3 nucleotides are TGCGCCAGCAGCCAACGACCGTGGGGGAGCTACGAGCAGTACTTC.

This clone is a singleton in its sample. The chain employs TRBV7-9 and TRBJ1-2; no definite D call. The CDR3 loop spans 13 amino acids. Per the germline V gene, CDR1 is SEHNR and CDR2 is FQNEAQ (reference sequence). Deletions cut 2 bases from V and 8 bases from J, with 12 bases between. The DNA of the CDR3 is TGTGCCAGCAGCTTATCCCAATATCCAGGCTACACCTTC. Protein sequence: CASSLSQYPGYTF.

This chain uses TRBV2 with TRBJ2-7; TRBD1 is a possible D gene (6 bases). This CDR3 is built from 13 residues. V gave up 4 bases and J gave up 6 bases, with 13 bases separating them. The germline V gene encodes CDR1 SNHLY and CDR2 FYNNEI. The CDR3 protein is CASSVNRAGEQYF. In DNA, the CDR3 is TGTGCCAGCAGTGTTAACAGGGCAGGCGAGCAGTACTTC. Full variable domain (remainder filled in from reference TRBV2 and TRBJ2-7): EPEVTQTPSHQVTQMGQEVILRCVPISNHLYFYWYRQILGQKVEFLVSFYNNEISEKSEIFDDQFSVERPDGSNFTLKIRSTKLEDSAMYFCASSVNRAGEQYFGPGTRLTVT.

The CDR3: CACSDRVPYGYTF. As DNA, the CDR3 is TGTGCCTGCTCGGACAGGGTCCCCTATGGCTACACCTTC. The gene calls are TRBV30 and TRBJ1-2; 8 nucleotides match TRBD1. Looked up from germline, CDR1 is GTSNPN and CDR2 is SVGIG (reference sequence). The CDR3 contains 13 residues. Trimming at V came to 6 bases and at J to 4 bases, leaving 7 bases not matched to a gene. Full variable domain (outside the CDR3, taken from reference TRBV30 and TRBJ1-2): SQTIHQWPATLVQPVGSPLSLECTVEGTSNPNLYWYRQAAGRGLQLLFYSVGIGQISSEVPQNLSASRPQDRQFILSSKKLLLSDSGFYLCACSDRVPYGYTFGSGTRLTVV.

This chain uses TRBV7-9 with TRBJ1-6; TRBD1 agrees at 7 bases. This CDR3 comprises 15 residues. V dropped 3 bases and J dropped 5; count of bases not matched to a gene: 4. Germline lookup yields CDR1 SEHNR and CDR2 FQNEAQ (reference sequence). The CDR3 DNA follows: TGTGCCAGCAGCTTCGGGACAGTAGATAATTCACCCCTCCACTTT. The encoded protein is CASSFGTVDNSPLHF.

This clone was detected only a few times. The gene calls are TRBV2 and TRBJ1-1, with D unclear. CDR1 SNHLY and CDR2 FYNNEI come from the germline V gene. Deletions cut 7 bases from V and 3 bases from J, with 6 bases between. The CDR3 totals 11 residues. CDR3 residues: CASKVDTEAFF. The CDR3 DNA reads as TGTGCCAGCAAGGTCGACACTGAAGCTTTCTTT.